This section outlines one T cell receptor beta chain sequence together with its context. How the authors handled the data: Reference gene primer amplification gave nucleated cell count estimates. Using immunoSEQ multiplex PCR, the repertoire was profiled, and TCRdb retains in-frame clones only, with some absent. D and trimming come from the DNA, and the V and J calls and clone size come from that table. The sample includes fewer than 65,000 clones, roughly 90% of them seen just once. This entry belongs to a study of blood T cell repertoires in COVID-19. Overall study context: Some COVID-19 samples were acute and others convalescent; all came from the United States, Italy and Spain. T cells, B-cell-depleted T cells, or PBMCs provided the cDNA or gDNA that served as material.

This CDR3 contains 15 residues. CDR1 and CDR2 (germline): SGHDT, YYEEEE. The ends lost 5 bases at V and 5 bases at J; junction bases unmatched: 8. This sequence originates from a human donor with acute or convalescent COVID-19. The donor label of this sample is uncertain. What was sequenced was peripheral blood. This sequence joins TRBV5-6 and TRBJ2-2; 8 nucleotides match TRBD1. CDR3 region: CASRYDRGWTGELFF. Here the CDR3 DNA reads TGTGCCAGCAGATACGACAGGGGATGGACCGGGGAGCTGTTTTTT.